This T cell receptor beta chain was identified in a study of T-cell memory formation after mild COVID-19. Study at large: TCR clusters largely stayed donor specific.

The CDR3 has 13 amino acids. V was cut by 4 bases and J by 9 bases, with 15 bases left in between. Of note for this clonotype: The antigen remains undetermined.

One entry per CDR3 protein, called by TCRdb with MiXCR from the 5' RACE reads. The profile shows around 370,000 distinct CDR3 sequences, roughly 20% of them singletons. Whole-study results and caveats: Day 37-peaking second-wave clones had unconfirmed SARS-CoV-2 specificity. Chiefly within CM and EM were the contracting CD4+ clones; CD8+ ones were within EMRA.

J is TRBJ1-2 and V is TRBV12-3 or TRBV12-4; D might be TRBD1 (5 bases). The sequence derives from an adult woman who had mild COVID-19 (a few samples of this study predate the infection). Cell type and time point are not known. Source material: PBMCs or a T cell subset sorted from them (not recorded which). Here the CDR3 reads CASSSSGTDSYTF. The DNA for the CDR3 is TGTGCCAGCAGTTCTTCCGGGACGGATAGCTACACCTTC.